These 9 T cell receptor beta chains came from one sample sequenced in a study of cytomegalovirus exposure and HLA in healthy donors. Sequenced by immunoSEQ multiplex PCR; TCRdb stores in-frame clones only, minus some. This table holds tens of thousands of clones, around nine tenths found once. Input material: PBMCs. The receptors stem from a woman in her thirties in good health and CMV-seronegative.

CDR3: CASRPGTGDTEAFF. The CDR3 DNA is TGTGCCAGCAGACCCGGGACAGGGGACACTGAAGCTTTCTTT. This chain joins TRBV7-2 and TRBJ1-1, with 10 bases lining up with TRBD1. The ends lost 6 bases at V and 3 bases at J; junction bases unmatched: 4. Germline values: CDR1 SGHTA, CDR2 FQGNSA. The CDR3 runs 14 residues.

This chain links TRBV30 with TRBJ2-6, with 7 positions matching TRBD1. The trim removed 0 bases at V and 0 bases at J, leaving 8 bases unmatched. Germline V gene sequence: CDR1 GTSNPN, CDR2 SVGIG (reference sequence). This CDR3 has 18 residues. The CDR3 protein is CAWSVGGRGYSGANVLTF. The CDR3 DNA is TGTGCCTGGAGTGTAGGGGGCAGGGGGTACTCTGGGGCCAACGTCCTGACTTTC.

V gene TRBV19 combines with J gene TRBJ2-1; D gene unclear. This CDR3 is built from 13 residues. The germline V and J ends were trimmed by 5 bases and 1 base, with 6 bases remaining between them. Germline CDR1 LNHDA, CDR2 SQIVND (reference sequence). This chain's CDR3 is CASSGLSYNEQFF. The CDR3 nucleotides read TGTGCCAGTAGTGGGCTGTCCTACAATGAGCAGTTCTTC.

V usage is TRBV6-6 and J usage is TRBJ2-3, with D possibly TRBD2 on 5 matching bases. V lost 9 bases to trimming and J lost 2 bases, with 15 bases between them. The germline V gene encodes CDR1 MNHNY and CDR2 SVGAGI (reference sequence). The CDR3 is 14 residues long. The CDR3: CASQLRLATDTQYF. CDR3 DNA: TGTGCCAGTCAACTACGTCTAGCCACAGATACGCAGTATTTT.

The rearrangement joins TRBV11-2 to TRBJ1-2, with TRBD1 identical over 7 bases. Germline-derived CDR1 and CDR2 are SGHAT and FQNNGV. The CDR3 consists of 14 residues. V dropped 6 bases and J dropped 3; count of bases not matched to a gene: 7. CDR3 nucleotides: TGTGCCAGCAGGGGGCCTGGGACAGACTATGGCTACACCTTC. Translating gives CASRGPGTDYGYTF.

The chain employs TRBV27 and TRBJ1-4; D is undetermined. The germline V gene encodes CDR1 MNHEY and CDR2 SMNVEV (reference sequence). V was clipped by 5 bases and J by 0 bases, with 4 bases between them. The CDR3 extends over 13 amino acids. CDR3 sequence reads: CASSPATNEKLFF. The DNA of the CDR3 is TGTGCCAGCAGTCCCGCAACTAATGAAAAACTGTTTTTT. Complete variable domain (other parts from reference TRBV27 and TRBJ1-4): EAQVTQNPRYLITVTGKKLTVTCSQNMNHEYMSWYRQDPGLGLRQIYYSMNVEVTDKGDVPEGYKVSRKEKRNFPLILESPSPNQTSLYFCASSPATNEKLFFGSGTQLSVL.

This chain connects TRBV5-1 to TRBJ2-1; 8 positions match TRBD2. V lost 6 bases and J lost 8; bases outside the gene matches: 7. The CDR3 spans 13 residues. Germline CDR1 is SGHRS and CDR2 is YFSETQ. CDR3 nucleotide sequence: TGCGCCAGCAACCACGGGGGGGAATATGAGCAGTTCTTC. Its translation is CASNHGGEYEQFF.

This chain uses TRBV30 with TRBJ2-3, with TRBD2 matching over 8 bases. Germline V lookup: CDR1 GTSNPN, CDR2 SVGIG (reference sequence). Trimming took 3 bases from V and 0 from J; bases not matched to a gene: 5. The CDR3 totals 15 residues. The CDR3 loop is CAWSPLAGSTDTQYF. The CDR3 coding sequence is TGTGCCTGGAGCCCCCTAGCGGGTAGCACAGATACGCAGTATTTT.

V gene TRBV28 combines with J gene TRBJ1-4; no clear D. The CDR3 runs 14 residues. V was cut by 3 bases and J by 6 bases, with 11 bases left in between. Germline V CDR1 and CDR2: MDHEN, SYDVKM. The CDR3 region has the DNA TGTGCCAGCAGTTTCGGAGGAAGCGATGAAAAACTGTTTTTT. Protein product: CASSFGGSDEKLFF. Full variable domain (missing parts from reference TRBV28 and TRBJ1-4): DVKVTQSSRYLVKRTGEKVFLECVQDMDHENMFWYRQDPGLGLRLIYFSYDVKMKEKGDIPEGYSVSREKKERFSLILESASTNQTSMYLCASSFGGSDEKLFFGSGTQLSVL.